This T cell receptor beta chain emerged from a study of identical twins (dated by TCRdb to the mid-2010s). About the study as a whole: TCR alpha and beta repertoires from monozygotic twins, unrelated adults of various ages and cord blood were deep-sequenced to test whether fetal clonotypes persist. Replicate twin experiments were performed at different times using different library preparation protocols to rule out contamination.

Every donor was a healthy Caucasian. Miltenyi CD45RO+ enrichment and human naive T-cell isolation kits were used to isolate memory (CD45RO+) and naive T cells from PBMC. Library method: 5' RACE. These reads were obtained on an Illumina HiSeq 2000. A universal primer binding site was added through template switching, and the final cDNA carried a unique molecular identifier so that TCR cDNA molecules could be counted accurately. First-strand cDNA for TCR alpha and beta chains was synthesized from specific primers in the conserved constant-segment region. To control for contamination, every cDNA library carried two barcodes: a SMART-Mk sample barcode plus Illumina barcodes. TruSeq adapter sequences, together with Illumina sample barcodes, were added in two successive PCR steps. The Illumina HiSeq platform was used with custom primers to sequence TCR alpha and beta cDNA libraries. The published analysis was carried out like this. Raw reads were processed with MiGEC to extract unique molecular identifiers, and MiXCR was used to determine CDR3 positions. For each individual, recombination models were inferred using an EM algorithm with the repgenHMM and IGoR tools. Shared clonotype analysis was performed with the tcR package in R, normalizing sharing by the product of cloneset sizes. Out-of-frame nonproductive sequences were analyzed to study raw recombination free of thymic and clonal selection effects. In TCRdb, the public reads were trimmed at Q25 with fastp and aligned with MiXCR, with productive beta chains retained. Each entry is one CDR3 protein sequence, shown with its most common DNA and genes. These V and J calls derive from TCRdb rather than the authors' analysis. For this sample the table gives hundreds of thousands of distinct CDR3 sequences, of which around a tenth were detected only once. The ten largest make up over 4.5% of the sample.

The germline V gene encodes CDR1 SEHNR and CDR2 FQNEAQ (reference sequence). Trimming costs V 5 bases and J 7 bases, and their ends lie 9 bases apart. Inclusive of the bounding cysteine and phenylalanine, the CDR3 is 12 residues long. Only the CDR3 portion is preserved as DNA: 36 bases, with reading frame beginning at the first base. General findings and caveats noted by the study authors: Invariant T cells such as MAIT and iNKT could partly confound zero-insertion analyses, although diverse VJ usage argued against such confounding for most clonotypes. Abundant cord blood beta clonotypes carried fewer insertions; young adult naive repertoires showed a weaker similar trend, while memory repertoires showed none. Conclusions relied on cross-sectional statistical analysis, since the same donors could not be followed over many years. A weaker excess of twin sharing was found in beta out-of-frame sequences because the signal-to-noise ratio was lowered by fewer shared sequences. Out-of-frame TCR alpha sharing in monozygotic twins was systematically underestimated by recombination models, whereas sharing between unrelated individuals was in agreement with the recombination models. Compared with coincidental sharing between unrelated individuals, out-of-frame TCR alpha sequences shared between twins showed an excess of sequences with low generation probability.

This clonotype showed up many times. It lacks a known antigen. No much larger clone is present one base from it, and per-base qualities are unavailable. The V gene is TRBV7-9 and the J gene is TRBJ2-1; TRBD2 is perhaps the D gene, given 5 matching bases. The source material was memory (CD45RO+) T cells sorted from blood. This sample's cell subset or site label indicates: CD45RO+ enriched T cells. The clonotype comes from a young woman in good health. The encoded CDR3 is CASSHTRNEQFF. The DNA reads as follows: TGTGCCAGCAGCCACACTAGGAATGAGCAGTTCTTC.